This TCR beta chain was recorded in a study of T cells after yellow fever vaccination. CDR1 is SGHTA and CDR2 is FQGNSA in the germline V gene. The CDR3 spans 15 residues. J lost 10 bases, V lost 5 bases, and 10 bases had no gene match. TCRdb used MiXCR to reprocess the 5' RACE reads, holding one entry per CDR3 protein. The table includes hundreds of thousands of distinct CDR3 sequences, 9% to 15% detected once. The sequenced sample was PBMCs, obtained on the day of the yellow fever booster vaccination. The V and J genes are TRBV7-2 and TRBJ1-6; 8 bases align to TRBD1. The clonotype comes from a man aged 25-45 years who received the YFV17D yellow fever vaccine. This CDR3 is CASSIGQGLRSPLHF. CDR3 nucleotide sequence: TGTGCCAGCAGCATCGGACAGGGCCTCCGATCACCCCTCCACTTT.